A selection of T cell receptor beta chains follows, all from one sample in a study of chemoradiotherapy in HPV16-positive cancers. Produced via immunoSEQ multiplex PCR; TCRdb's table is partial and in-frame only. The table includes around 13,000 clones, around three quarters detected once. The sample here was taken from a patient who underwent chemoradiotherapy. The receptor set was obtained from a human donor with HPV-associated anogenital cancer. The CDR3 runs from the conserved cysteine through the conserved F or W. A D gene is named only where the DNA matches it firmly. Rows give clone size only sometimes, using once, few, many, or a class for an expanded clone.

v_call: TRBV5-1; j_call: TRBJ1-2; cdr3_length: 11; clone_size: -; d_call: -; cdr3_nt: TGCGCCAGCAGGGTGGAGGGTGGCTACACCTTC; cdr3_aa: CASRVEGGYTF
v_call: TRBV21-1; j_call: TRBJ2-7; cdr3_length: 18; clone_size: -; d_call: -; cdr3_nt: TGTGCCAGCAGCAAAGGGGTTAGGGGCAGGCTAAGCTCCTACGAGCAGTACTTC; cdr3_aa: CASSKGVRGRLSSYEQYF
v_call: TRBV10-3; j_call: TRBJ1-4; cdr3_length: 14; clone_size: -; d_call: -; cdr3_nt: TGTGCCATCAGTGATGACAGACTAAATGAAAAACTGTTTTTT; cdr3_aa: CAISDDRLNEKLFF
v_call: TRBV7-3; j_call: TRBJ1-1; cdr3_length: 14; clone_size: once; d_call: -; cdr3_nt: TGTGCCAGCAGCCCTACAGGTCAGAACACTGAAGCTTTCTTT; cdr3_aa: CASSPTGQNTEAFF
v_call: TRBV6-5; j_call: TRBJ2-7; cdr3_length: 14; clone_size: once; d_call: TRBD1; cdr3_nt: TGTGCCAGCAGTCGGACAGGGAGCTCCTACGAGCAGTACTTC; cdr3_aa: CASSRTGSSYEQYF
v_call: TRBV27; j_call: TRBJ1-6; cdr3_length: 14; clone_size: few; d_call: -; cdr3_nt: TGTGCCAGCAGTTTCGGGGGGTTTAATTCACCCCTCCACTTT; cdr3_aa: CASSFGGFNSPLHF
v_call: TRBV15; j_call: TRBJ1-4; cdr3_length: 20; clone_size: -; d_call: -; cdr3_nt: TGTGCCACCAGCAGAGATCGGGTTCAGTCTAGCACCCCAACTAATGAAAAACTGTTTTTT; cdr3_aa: CATSRDRVQSSTPTNEKLFF
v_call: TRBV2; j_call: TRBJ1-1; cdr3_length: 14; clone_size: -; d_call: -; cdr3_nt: TGTGCCAGCAGTGCATCTGAGGGAGTCACTGAAGCTTTCTTT; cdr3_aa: CASSASEGVTEAFF
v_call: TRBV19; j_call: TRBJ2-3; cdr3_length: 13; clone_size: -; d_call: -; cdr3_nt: TGTGCCAGTAGTCTAGGGAGCACAGATACGCAGTATTTT; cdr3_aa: CASSLGSTDTQYF
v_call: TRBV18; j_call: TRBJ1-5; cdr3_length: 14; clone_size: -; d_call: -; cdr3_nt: TGTGCCAGCTCATTCAATACGGACAATCAGCCCCAGCATTTT; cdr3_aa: CASSFNTDNQPQHF
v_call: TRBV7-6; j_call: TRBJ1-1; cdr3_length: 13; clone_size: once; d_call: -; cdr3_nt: TGTGCCAGCAGCCTCCTTCTATACACTGAAGCTTTCTTT; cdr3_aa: CASSLLLYTEAFF
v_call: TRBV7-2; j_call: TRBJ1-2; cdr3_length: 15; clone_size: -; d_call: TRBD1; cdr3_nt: TGTGCCAGCAGCTCTAGACCGGGACAGGGAAATGGCTACACCTTC; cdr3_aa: CASSSRPGQGNGYTF
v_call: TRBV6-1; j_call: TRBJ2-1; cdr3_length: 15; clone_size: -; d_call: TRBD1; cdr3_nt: TGTGCCAGCAGTGAAGCGGTAGACGGACAGGGGGGATTGTTCTTC; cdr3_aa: CASSEAVDGQGGLFF
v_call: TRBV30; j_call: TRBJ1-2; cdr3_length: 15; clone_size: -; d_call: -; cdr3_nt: TGTGCCTGGAGTGTGACGTACTCCGGGGCCTATGGCTACACCTTC; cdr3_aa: CAWSVTYSGAYGYTF
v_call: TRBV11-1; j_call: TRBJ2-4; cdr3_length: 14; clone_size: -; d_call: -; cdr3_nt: TGTGCCAGCAGCTTAGTAGGGTCCAAAAACATTCAGTACTTC; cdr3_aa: CASSLVGSKNIQYF
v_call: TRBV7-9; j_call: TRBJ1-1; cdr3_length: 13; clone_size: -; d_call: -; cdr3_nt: TGTGCCAGCAGCTTAGAACTCTACACTGAAGCTTTCTTT; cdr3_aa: CASSLELYTEAFF
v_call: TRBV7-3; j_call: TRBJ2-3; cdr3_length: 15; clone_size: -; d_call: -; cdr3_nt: TGTGCCAGCAGTCGACTACCGACCCACGGCGATACGCAGTATTTT; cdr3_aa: CASSRLPTHGDTQYF
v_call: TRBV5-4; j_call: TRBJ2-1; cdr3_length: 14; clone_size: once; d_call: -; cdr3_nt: TGTGCCAGCAGCTTGTTTGGGTCGGGCAATGAGCAGTTCTTC; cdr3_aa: CASSLFGSGNEQFF
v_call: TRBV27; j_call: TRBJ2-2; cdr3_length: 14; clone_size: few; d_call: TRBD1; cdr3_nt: TGTGCCAGCAGTTTGGACAGGGAAATCGGGGAGCTGTTTTTT; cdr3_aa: CASSLDREIGELFF
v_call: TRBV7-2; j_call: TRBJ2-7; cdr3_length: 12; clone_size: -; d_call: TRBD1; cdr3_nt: TGTGCCAACAGCCGGGACAGCATTGAGCAGTACTTC; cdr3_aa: CANSRDSIEQYF
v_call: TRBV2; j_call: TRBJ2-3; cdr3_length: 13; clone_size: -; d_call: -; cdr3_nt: TGTGCCAGCATATTAGGGAACGAAGATACGCAGTATTTT; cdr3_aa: CASILGNEDTQYF
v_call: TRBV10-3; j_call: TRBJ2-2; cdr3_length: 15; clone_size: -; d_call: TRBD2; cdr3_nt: TGTGCCATCAGTCGAGGCGGGGGGGCCACCGGGGAGCTGTTTTTT; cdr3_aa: CAISRGGGATGELFF
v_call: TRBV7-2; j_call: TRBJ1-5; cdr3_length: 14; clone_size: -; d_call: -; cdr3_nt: TGTGCCAGCAGCCCCGATCGAGGCAATCAGCCCCAGCATTTT; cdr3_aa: CASSPDRGNQPQHF
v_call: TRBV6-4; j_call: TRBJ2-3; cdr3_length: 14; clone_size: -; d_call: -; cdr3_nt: TGTGCCAGCAGTGACTCGTTCGGGTCAGATACGCAGTATTTT; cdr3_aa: CASSDSFGSDTQYF
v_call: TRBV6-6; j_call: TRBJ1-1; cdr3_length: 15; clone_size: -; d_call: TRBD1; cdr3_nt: TGTGCCAGCAGCTCTGGGACAGGGTGGGAGACTGAAGCTTTCTTT; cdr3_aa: CASSSGTGWETEAFF
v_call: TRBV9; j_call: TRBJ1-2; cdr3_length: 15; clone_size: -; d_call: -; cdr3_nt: TGTGCCAGCAGCGTGTCACTCACCGACGTGGGGGGCTACACCTTC; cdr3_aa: CASSVSLTDVGGYTF
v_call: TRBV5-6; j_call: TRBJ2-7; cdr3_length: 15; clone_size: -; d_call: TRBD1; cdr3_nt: TGTGCCAGCAGCTCGGGGACAGGGGGCTCCTACGAGCAGTACTTC; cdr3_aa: CASSSGTGGSYEQYF
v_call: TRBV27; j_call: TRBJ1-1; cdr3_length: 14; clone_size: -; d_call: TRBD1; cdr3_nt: TGTGCCAGCAGTCTGGGACAGGGTAGCACTGAAGCTTTCTTT; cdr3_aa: CASSLGQGSTEAFF
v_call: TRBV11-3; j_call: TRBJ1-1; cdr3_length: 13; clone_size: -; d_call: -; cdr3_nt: TGTGCCAGCAGCTTATCCACCCCAGCTAGAGCTTTCTTT; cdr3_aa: CASSLSTPARAFF
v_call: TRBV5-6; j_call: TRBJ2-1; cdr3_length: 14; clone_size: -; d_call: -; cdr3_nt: TGTGCCAGCAGCTTCGGGAGACCGAACAATGAGCAGTTCTTC; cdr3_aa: CASSFGRPNNEQFF
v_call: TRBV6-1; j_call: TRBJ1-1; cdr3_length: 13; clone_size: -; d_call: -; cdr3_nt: TGTGCCAGCAGTTTAGGGGGGAACACTGAAGCTTTCTTT; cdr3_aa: CASSLGGNTEAFF
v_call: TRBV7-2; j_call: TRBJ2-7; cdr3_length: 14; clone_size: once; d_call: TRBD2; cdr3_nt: TGTGCCAGCAGCTCGTCTAGCGGATACTACGAGCAGTACTTC; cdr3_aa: CASSSSSGYYEQYF
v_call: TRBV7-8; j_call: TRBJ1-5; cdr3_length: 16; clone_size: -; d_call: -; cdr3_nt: TGTGCCAGCAGCTCTGACCCGACAGGATACTTTCAGCCCCAGCATTTT; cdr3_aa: CASSSDPTGYFQPQHF
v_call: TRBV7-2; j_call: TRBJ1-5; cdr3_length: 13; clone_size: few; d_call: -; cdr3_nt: TGTGCCAGCAGCTTAAGGGGCAATCAGCCCCAGCATTTT; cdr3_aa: CASSLRGNQPQHF
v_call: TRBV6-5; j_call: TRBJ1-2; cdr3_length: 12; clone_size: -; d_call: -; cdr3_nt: TGTGCCAGCAGTTACTTGAGCGGTGGCTACACCTTC; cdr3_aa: CASSYLSGGYTF
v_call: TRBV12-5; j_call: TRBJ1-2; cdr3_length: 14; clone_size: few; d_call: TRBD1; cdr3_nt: TGTGCTAGTGGTTTTCAGGGGGCGAGCTATGGCTACACCTTC; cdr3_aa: CASGFQGASYGYTF
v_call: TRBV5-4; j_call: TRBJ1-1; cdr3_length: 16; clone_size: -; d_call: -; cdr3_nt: TGTGCCAGCAGCTCAGGACAGATGTTGAAGGTCACTGAAGCTTTCTTT; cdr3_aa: CASSSGQMLKVTEAFF
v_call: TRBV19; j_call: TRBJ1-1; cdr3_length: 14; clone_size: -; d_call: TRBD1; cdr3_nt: TGTGCCAGTAGTTGGGGACAGACAAACACTGAAGCTTTCTTT; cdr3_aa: CASSWGQTNTEAFF
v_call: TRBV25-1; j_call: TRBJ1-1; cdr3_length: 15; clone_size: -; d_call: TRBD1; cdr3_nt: TGTGCCAGCAGTGAAACAGGGGCCTTGAACACTGAAGCTTTCTTT; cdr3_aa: CASSETGALNTEAFF
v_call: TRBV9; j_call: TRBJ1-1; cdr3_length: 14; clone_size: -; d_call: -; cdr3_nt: TGTGCCAGCAGCGCGCAGACAGGAGGAACTGAAGCTTTCTTT; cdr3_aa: CASSAQTGGTEAFF
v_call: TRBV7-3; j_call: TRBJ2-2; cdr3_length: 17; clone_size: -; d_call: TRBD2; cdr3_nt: TGTGCCAGCAGCCTACTGTCTAGCGGGGGGGCCTTCAGGGAGCTGTTTTTT; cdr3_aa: CASSLLSSGGAFRELFF
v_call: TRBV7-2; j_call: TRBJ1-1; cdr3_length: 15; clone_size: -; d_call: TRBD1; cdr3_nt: TGTGCCAGCAGCTCACAACAGGGGGCGAACACTGAAGCTTTCTTT; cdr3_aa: CASSSQQGANTEAFF
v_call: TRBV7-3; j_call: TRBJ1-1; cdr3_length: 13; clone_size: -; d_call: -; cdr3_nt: TGTGCCAGCAGGGCCCAGTGGAACACTGAAGCTTTCTTT; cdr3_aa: CASRAQWNTEAFF